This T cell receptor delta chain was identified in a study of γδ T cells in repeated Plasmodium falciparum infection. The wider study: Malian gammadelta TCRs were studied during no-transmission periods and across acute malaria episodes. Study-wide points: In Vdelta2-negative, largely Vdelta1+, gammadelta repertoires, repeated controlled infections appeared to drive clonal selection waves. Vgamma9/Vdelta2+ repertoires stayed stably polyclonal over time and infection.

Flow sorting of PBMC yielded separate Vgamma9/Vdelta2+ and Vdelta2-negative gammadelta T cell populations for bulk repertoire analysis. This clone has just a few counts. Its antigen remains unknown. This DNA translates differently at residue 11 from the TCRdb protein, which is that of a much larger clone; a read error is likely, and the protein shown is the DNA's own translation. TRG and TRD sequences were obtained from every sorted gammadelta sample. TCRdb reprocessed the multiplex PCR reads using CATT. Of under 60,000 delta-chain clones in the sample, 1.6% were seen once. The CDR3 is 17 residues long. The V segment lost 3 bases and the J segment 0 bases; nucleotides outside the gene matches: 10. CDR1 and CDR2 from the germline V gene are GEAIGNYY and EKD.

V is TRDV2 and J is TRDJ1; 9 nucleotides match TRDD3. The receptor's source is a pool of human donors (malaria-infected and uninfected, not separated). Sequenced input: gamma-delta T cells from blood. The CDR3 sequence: CACDPLGELVDTDKLIF. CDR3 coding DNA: TGTGCCTGTGACCCACTGGGGGAATTAGTTGACACCGATAAACTCATCTTT.